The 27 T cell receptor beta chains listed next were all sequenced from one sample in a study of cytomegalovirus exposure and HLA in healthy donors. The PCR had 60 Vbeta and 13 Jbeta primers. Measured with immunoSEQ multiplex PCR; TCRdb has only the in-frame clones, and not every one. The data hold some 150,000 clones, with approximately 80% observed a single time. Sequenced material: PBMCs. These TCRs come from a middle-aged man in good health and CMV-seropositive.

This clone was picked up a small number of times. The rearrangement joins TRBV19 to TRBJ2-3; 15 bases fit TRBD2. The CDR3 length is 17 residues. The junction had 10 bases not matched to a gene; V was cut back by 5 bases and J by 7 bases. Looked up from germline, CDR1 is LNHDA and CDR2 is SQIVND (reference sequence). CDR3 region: CASSRGLAGGLRNTQYF. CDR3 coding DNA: TGTGCCAGTAGTCGAGGACTAGCGGGGGGGCTTCGGAATACGCAGTATTTT.

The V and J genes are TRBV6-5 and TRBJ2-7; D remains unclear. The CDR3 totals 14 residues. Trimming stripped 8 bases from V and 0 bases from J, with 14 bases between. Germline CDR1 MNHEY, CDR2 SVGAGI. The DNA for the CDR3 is TGTGCCAGCGCCTACGACTCGTACTCCTACGAGCAGTACTTC. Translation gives CASAYDSYSYEQYF.

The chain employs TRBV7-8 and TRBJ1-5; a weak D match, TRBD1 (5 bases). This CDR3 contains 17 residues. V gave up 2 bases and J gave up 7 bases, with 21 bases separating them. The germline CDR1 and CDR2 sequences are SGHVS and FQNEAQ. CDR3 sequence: CASSLIGRGGSRQPQHF. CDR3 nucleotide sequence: TGTGCCAGCAGCTTAATAGGAAGGGGAGGGTCCAGGCAGCCCCAGCATTTT.

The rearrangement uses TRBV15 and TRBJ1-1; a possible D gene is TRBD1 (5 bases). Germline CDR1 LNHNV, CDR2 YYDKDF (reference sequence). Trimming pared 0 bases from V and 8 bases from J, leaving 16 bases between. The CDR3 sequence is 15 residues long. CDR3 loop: CATSRDGRDWSEAFF. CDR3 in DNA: TGTGCCACCAGCAGAGATGGACGGGACTGGTCGGAAGCTTTCTTT. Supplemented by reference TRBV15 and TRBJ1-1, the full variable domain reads DAMVIQNPRYQVTQFGKPVTLSCSQTLNHNVMYWYQQKSSQAPKLLFHYYDKDFNNEADTPDNFQSRRPNTSFCFLDIRSPGLGDTAMYLCATSRDGRDWSEAFFGQGTRLTVV.

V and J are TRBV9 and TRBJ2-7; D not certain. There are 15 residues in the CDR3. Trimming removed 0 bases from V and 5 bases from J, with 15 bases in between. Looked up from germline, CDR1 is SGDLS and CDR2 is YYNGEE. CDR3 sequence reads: CASSVDPIQSHEQYF. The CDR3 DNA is TGTGCCAGCAGCGTAGATCCAATCCAGTCCCACGAGCAGTACTTC.

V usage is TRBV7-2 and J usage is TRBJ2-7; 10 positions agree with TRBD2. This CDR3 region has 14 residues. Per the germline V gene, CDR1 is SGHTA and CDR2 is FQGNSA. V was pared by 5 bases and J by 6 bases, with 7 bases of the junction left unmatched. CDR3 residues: CASSAGAGGPEQYF. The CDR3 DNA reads TGTGCCAGCAGCGCGGGAGCGGGGGGGCCCGAGCAGTACTTC.

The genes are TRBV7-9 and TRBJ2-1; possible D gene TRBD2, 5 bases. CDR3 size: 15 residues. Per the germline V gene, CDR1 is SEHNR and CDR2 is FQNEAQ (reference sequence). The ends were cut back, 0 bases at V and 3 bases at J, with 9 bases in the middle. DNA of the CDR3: TGTGCCAGCAGCTTAGCTGCTAGCCTCTACAATGAGCAGTTCTTC. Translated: CASSLAASLYNEQFF.

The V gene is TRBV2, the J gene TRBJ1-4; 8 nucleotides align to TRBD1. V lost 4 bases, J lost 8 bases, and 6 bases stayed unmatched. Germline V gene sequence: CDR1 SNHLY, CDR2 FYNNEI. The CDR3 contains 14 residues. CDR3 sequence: CASSGDRRYEKLFF. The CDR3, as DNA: TGTGCCAGCAGTGGGGACAGGAGGTACGAAAAACTGTTTTTT.

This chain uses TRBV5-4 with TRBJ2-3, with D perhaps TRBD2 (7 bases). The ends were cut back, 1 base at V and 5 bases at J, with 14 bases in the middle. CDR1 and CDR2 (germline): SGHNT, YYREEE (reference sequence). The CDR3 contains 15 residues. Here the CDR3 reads CASSLRGAGGDTQYF. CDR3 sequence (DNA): TGTGCCAGCAGCTTGCGGGGGGCTGGGGGAGATACGCAGTATTTT.

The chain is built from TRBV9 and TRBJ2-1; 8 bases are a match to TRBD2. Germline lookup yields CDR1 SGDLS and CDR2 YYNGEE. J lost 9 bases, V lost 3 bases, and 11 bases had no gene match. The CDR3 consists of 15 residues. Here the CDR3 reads CASSGFAGGFVEQFF. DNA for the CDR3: TGTGCCAGCAGCGGTTTTGCGGGGGGATTTGTTGAGCAGTTCTTC.

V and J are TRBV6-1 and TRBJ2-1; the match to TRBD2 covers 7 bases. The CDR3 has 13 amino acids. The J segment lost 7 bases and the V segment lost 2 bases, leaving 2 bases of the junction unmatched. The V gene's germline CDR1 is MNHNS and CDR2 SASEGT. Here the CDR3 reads CASSELAANEQFF. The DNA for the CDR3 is TGTGCCAGCAGTGAACTAGCGGCGAATGAGCAGTTCTTC.

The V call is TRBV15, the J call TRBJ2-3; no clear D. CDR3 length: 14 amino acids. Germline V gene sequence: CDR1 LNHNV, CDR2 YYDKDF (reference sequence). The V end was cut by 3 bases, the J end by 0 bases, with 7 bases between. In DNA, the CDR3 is TGTGCCACCAGCAGTGTACGGAGCACAGATACGCAGTATTTT. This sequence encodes CATSSVRSTDTQYF.

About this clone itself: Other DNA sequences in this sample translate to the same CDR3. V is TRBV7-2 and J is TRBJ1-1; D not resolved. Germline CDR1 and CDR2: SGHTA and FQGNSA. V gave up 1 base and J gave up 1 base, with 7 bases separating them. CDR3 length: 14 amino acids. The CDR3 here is CASSLDRGNTEAFF. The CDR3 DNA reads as TGTGCCAGCAGCTTAGATCGCGGGAACACTGAAGCTTTCTTT. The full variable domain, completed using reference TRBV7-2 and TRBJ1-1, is GAGVSQSPSNKVTEKGKDVELRCDPISGHTALYWYRQSLGQGLEFLIYFQGNSAPDKSGLPSDRFSAERTGGSVSTLTIQRTQQEDSAVYLCASSLDRGNTEAFFGQGTRLTVV.

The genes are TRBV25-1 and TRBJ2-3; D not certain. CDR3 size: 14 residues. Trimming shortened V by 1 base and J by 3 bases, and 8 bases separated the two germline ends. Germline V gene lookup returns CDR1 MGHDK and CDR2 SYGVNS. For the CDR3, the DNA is TGTGCCAGCAGTGAATTTGGCATTACAGATACGCAGTATTTT. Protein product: CASSEFGITDTQYF.

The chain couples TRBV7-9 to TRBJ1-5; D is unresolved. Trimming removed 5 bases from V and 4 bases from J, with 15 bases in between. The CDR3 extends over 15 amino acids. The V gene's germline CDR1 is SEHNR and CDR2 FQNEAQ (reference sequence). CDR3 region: CASSLGTGVNQPQHF. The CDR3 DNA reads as TGTGCCAGCAGCCTGGGAACCGGGGTAAATCAGCCCCAGCATTTT.

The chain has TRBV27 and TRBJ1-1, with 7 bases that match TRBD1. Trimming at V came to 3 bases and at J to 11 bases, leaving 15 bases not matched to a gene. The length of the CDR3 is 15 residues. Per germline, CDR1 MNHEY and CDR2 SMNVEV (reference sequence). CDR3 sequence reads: CASSFSQGQTGRAFF. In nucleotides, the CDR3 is TGTGCCAGCAGTTTCTCCCAGGGACAGACAGGAAGGGCTTTCTTT.

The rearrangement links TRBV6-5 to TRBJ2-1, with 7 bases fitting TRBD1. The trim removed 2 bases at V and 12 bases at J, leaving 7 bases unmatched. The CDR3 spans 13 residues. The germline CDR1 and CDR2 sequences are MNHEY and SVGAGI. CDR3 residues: CASSYGDSSGQFF. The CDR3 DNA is TGTGCCAGCAGTTACGGGGACAGCAGCGGGCAGTTCTTC.

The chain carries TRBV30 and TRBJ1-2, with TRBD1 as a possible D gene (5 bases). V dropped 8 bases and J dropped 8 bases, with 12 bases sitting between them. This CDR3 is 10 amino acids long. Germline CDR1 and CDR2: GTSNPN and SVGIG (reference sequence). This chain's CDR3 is CAGGWNGYTF. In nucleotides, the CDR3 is TGTGCCGGGGGGTGGAACGGCTACACCTTC.

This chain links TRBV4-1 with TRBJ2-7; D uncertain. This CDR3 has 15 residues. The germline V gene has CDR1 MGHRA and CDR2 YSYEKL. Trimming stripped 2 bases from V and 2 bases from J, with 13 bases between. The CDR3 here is CASSQSLGGTYEQYF. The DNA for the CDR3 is TGCGCCAGCAGCCAATCTCTTGGTGGCACCTACGAGCAGTACTTC.

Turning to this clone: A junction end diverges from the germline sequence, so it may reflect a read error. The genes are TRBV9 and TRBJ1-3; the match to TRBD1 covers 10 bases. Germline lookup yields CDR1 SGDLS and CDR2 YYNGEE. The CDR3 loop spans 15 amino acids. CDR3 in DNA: TGTGCCAGCAGCGCCGACAGGGGGCCTGGAAACACGATATATTTT. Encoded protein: CASSADRGPGNTIYF.

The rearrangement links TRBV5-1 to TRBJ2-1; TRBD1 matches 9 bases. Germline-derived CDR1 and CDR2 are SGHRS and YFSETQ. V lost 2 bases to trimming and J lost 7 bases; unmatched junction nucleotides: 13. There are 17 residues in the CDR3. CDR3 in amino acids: CASSLPRTGVMGNEQFF. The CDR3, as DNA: TGCGCCAGCAGCTTACCCCGGACAGGGGTAATGGGGAATGAGCAGTTCTTC.

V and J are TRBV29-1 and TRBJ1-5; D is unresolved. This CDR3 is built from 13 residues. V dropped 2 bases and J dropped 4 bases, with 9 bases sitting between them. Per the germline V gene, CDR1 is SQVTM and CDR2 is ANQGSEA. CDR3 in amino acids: CSVEPGLNQPQHF. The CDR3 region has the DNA TGCAGCGTTGAACCGGGTCTTAATCAGCCCCAGCATTTT.

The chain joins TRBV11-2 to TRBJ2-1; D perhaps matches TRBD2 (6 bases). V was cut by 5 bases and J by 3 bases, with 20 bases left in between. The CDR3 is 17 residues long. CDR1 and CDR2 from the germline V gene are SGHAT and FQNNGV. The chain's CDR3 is CASSIFKDGTFYNEQFF. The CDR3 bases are TGTGCCAGCAGCATCTTTAAAGACGGGACTTTCTACAATGAGCAGTTCTTC.

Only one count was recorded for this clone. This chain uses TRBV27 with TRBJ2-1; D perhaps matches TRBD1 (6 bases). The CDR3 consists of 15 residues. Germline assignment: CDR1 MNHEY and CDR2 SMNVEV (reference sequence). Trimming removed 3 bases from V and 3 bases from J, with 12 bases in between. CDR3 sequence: CASSLLGQVYNEQFF. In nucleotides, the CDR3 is TGTGCCAGCAGTTTGTTGGGACAAGTCTACAATGAGCAGTTCTTC.

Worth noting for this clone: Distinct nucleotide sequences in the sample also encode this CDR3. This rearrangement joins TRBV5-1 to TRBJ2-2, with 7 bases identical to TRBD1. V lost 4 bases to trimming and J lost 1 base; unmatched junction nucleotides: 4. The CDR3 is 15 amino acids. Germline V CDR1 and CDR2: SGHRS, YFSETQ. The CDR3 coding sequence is TGCGCCAGCAGCACCAGGACAGGGAACACCGGGGAGCTGTTTTTT. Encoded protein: CASSTRTGNTGELFF.

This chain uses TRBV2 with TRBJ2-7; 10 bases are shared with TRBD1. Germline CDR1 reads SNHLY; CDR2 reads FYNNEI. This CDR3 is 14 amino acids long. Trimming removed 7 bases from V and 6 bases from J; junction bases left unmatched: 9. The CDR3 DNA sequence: TGTGCCAGCATCTGGGACAGGGGTGCATCCGAGCAGTACTTC. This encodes CASIWDRGASEQYF. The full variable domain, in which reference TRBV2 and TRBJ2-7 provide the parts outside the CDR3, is EPEVTQTPSHQVTQMGQEVILRCVPISNHLYFYWYRQILGQKVEFLVSFYNNEISEKSEIFDDQFSVERPDGSNFTLKIRSTKLEDSAMYFCASIWDRGASEQYFGPGTRLTVT.

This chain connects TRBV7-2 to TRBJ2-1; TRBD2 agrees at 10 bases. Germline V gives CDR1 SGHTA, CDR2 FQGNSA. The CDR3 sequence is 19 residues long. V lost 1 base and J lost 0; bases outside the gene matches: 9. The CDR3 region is CASSLVGSGGYGSYNEQFF. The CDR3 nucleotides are TGTGCCAGCAGCTTAGTGGGTAGCGGGGGGTACGGCTCCTACAATGAGCAGTTCTTC.